The clone carrying this T cell receptor beta chain appeared once. This sample is drawn from a study of blood T cells in healthy people across ages. With a J-beta primer mix and a sample-barcoded 5' primer, a second PCR ran roughly 6 to 11 cycles. No fewer than 2.5 million CDR3-containing paired-end reads came from each sample. TCRdb reprocessed the 5' RACE reads with MiXCR, giving one entry per CDR3 protein. The sample carries around 690,000 distinct CDR3 sequences, 58% recorded once. Roughly 9.2 milliliters was the volume of peripheral blood drawn from each donor. The germline V and J ends were trimmed by 4 bases and 11 bases, with 14 bases remaining between them. The V gene's germline CDR1 is ENHRY and CDR2 SYGVKD. The CDR3 totals 12 residues.

The V gene is TRBV10-3, the J gene TRBJ2-5; D unclear. Sequencing was carried out using blood. The sequence derives from a man in his 60s in good health. This chain's CDR3 is CAISGSHNEQYF. As DNA, the CDR3 is TGTGCCATCAGTGGATCCCACAATGAGCAGTACTTC.